Detailed here is one TCR beta chain. V lost 4 bases and J 10 bases, leaving 11 bases between the germline ends. The CDR3 contains 13 residues. The recovered donors of Cohort 3 showed two negative PCRs, clearance, or symptom resolution. The source of the sample is a study of blood T cell repertoires in COVID-19. On the study more broadly: From T cells, B-cell-depleted T cells, or PBMCs came the material, which was cDNA or gDNA.

Data came from immunoSEQ multiplex PCR; TCRdb stores just in-frame clones and leaves some out. The data hold around 300,000 clones, with over 70% observed a single time. The origin of this receptor is a man aged 25 to 45 who had recovered from COVID-19. V usage is TRBV12-3 or TRBV12-4 and J usage is TRBJ1-6; no reliable D call. The sequencing input was PBMCs or T cells enriched from blood (not recorded which). CDR3 loop: CASSSQTGSPLHF. DNA for the CDR3: TGTGCCAGCAGTTCCCAGACCGGGTCACCCCTCCACTTT.